These 20 T cell receptor beta chains originate from one sample sequenced in a study of blood T cell repertoires in COVID-19. The table came from immunoSEQ multiplex PCR; TCRdb's copy has only in-frame clones and leaves some out. The repertoire holds over 90,000 clones, around 87% seen once, with about a sixth in the top ten. Material: peripheral blood. The origin of the receptors is a human donor in a cohort sampled during active COVID-19.

This clone was picked up a small number of times. This chain joins TRBV4-1 and TRBJ1-2, with 10 bases identical to TRBD1. Germline assignment: CDR1 MGHRA and CDR2 YSYEKL. The trim removed 4 bases at V and 6 bases at J, leaving 5 bases unmatched. The CDR3 totals 14 residues. The CDR3: CASSPTGGEHGYTF. The CDR3 DNA is TGCGCCAGCAGCCCGACAGGGGGCGAGCATGGCTACACCTTC.

There are a few counts of this clone. The CDR3 is CASSITGDSPLHF. The CDR3 nucleotides read TGTGCCAGCAGCATAACAGGGGATTCACCCCTCCACTTT. The chain joins TRBV6-6 to TRBJ1-6; 7 positions match TRBD1. Trimming at V came to 6 bases and at J to 8 bases, leaving 4 bases not matched to a gene. CDR3 length: 13 residues. Germline V gene lookup returns CDR1 MNHNY and CDR2 SVGAGI (reference sequence).

The J gene is TRBJ1-1, the V gene TRBV12-3 or TRBV12-4, with D possibly matching TRBD1 (5 bases). The V gene lost 3 bases and the J gene lost 13 bases, with 15 bases spanning the gap. This CDR3 is built from 12 residues. CDR3 protein: CASSLGQAVIFF. Written as DNA, the CDR3 is TGTGCCAGCAGTTTGGGGCAGGCCGTGATTTTCTTT.

The V gene is TRBV3-1 (or the pseudogene TRBV3-2), the J gene TRBJ2-7; tentative D call: TRBD1 (5 bases). Trimming took 0 bases from V and 3 from J, leaving 12 bases between them. This CDR3 region has 15 residues. The germline V gene has CDR1 LGHDT and CDR2 YNNKEL (reference sequence). The CDR3 DNA is TGTGCCAGCAGCCAAGATAGCAGGACAAGCTACGAGCAGTACTTC. This codes for CASSQDSRTSYEQYF.

The chain joins TRBV5-1 to TRBJ2-5, with TRBD2 identical over 7 bases. V gave up 3 bases and J gave up 1 base; unmatched junction bases: 3. Germline-derived CDR1 and CDR2 are SGHRS and YFSETQ. This CDR3 has 14 residues. This CDR3 reads CASSYPSGQETQYF. The DNA for the CDR3 is TGCGCCAGCAGCTATCCTAGCGGCCAAGAGACCCAGTACTTC.

V usage is TRBV4-1 and J usage is TRBJ1-3; a possible D gene is TRBD1 (6 bases). CDR3 size: 19 residues. Germline CDR1 and CDR2: MGHRA and YSYEKL. V was clipped by 0 bases and J by 3 bases, with 21 bases between them. CDR3 residues: CASSQDSLIGRGHGNTIYF. The CDR3 nucleotides are TGCGCCAGCAGCCAAGATTCGCTTATTGGGAGGGGACATGGAAACACCATATATTTT.

This chain uses TRBV28 with TRBJ1-1; D not certain. Trimming shortened V by 6 bases and J by 11 bases, and 13 bases separated the two germline ends. From germline, CDR1 is MDHEN and CDR2 SYDVKM. The CDR3 contains 11 residues. This chain's CDR3 is CASRLPGGAFF. CDR3 bases: TGTGCCAGCAGGCTTCCGGGAGGGGCTTTCTTT.

The genes are TRBV10-2 and TRBJ1-2, with 7 bases fitting TRBD1. V lost 3 bases and J lost 6; bases outside the gene matches: 10. Germline-derived CDR1 and CDR2 are WSHSY and SAAADI. CDR3 length: 15 amino acids. The DNA for the CDR3 is TGCGCCAGCAGTGACCGACAGGGAGAGGTGAATGGCTACACCTTC. Its protein is CASSDRQGEVNGYTF.

The rearrangement links TRBV20-1 to TRBJ2-7, with D perhaps TRBD1 (6 bases). The V and J ends lost 3 bases and 0 bases respectively, with 12 bases between them. The germline V gene encodes CDR1 DFQATT and CDR2 SNEGSKA (reference sequence). The CDR3 consists of 14 residues. The CDR3 sequence: CSASQGHSSYEQYF. The CDR3 coding sequence is TGCAGTGCTAGTCAGGGGCACAGCTCCTACGAGCAGTACTTC.

The rearrangement joins TRBV4-3 to TRBJ2-1; TRBD2 matches at 8 bases. This CDR3 comprises 16 residues. Unmatched junction bases numbered 6, after V lost 1 base and J lost 4 bases. Germline values: CDR1 LGHNA, CDR2 YSLEER. The CDR3 spells CASSQVILADYNEQFF. CDR3 nucleotide sequence: TGCGCCAGCAGCCAAGTCATACTAGCGGATTACAATGAGCAGTTCTTC.

The chain joins TRBV28 to TRBJ1-6; 7 bases map to TRBD1. Germline CDR1 MDHEN, CDR2 SYDVKM. J gave up 7 bases and V 7 bases, and 4 bases lay outside the gene matches. The CDR3 loop spans 13 amino acids. The CDR3 loop is CASIGTANSPLHF. The CDR3 DNA reads as TGTGCCAGCATCGGGACAGCCAATTCACCCCTCCACTTT.

This chain uses TRBV5-4 with TRBJ1-1, with a tentative D call TRBD1 (6 bases). The CDR3 extends over 15 amino acids. CDR1 and CDR2 (germline): SGHNT, YYREEE (reference sequence). Trimming cost V 5 bases and J 3 bases, with 17 bases left between them. The CDR3 region has the DNA TGTGCCAGCAGTTTTTCCCAAGGACAGTACACTGAAGCTTTCTTT. This encodes CASSFSQGQYTEAFF. Drawing the rest from reference TRBV5-4 and TRBJ1-1, the complete variable domain is ETGVTQSPTHLIKTRGQQVTLRCSSQSGHNTVSWYQQALGQGPQFIFQYYREEENGRGNFPPRFSGLQFPNYSSELNVNALELDDSALYLCASSFSQGQYTEAFFGQGTRLTVV.

This chain joins TRBV11-2 and TRBJ2-2, with TRBD2 matching 9 bases. The trim removed 1 base at V and 7 bases at J, leaving 7 bases unmatched. Per the germline V gene, CDR1 is SGHAT and CDR2 is FQNNGV. The CDR3 extends over 16 amino acids. CDR3 bases: TGTGCCAGCAGCTTAGTTGCGGGGGGGCACATCGGGGAGCTGTTTTTT. Its translation is CASSLVAGGHIGELFF.

This chain uses TRBV6-5 with TRBJ2-7, with TRBD2 identical over 9 bases. V shed 7 bases, J shed 2 bases, and the junction held 9 bases outside the gene matches. CDR3 length equals 15 residues. CDR1 and CDR2 (germline): MNHEY, SVGAGI. CDR3 loop: CASTQGLAGTYEQYF. As DNA, the CDR3 is TGTGCCAGCACCCAGGGGCTAGCGGGGACCTACGAGCAGTACTTC.

This sequence joins TRBV9 and TRBJ1-2, with D tentatively TRBD1 (6 bases). Germline V gene sequence: CDR1 SGDLS, CDR2 YYNGEE. The CDR3 extends over 16 amino acids. V was shortened by 0 bases and J by 0 bases, with 12 bases between the two germline ends. CDR3 in amino acids: CASSVGQALTNYGYTF. The CDR3 coding sequence is TGTGCCAGCAGCGTAGGACAGGCCCTAACTAACTATGGCTACACCTTC. Full variable domain (rest looked up from reference TRBV9 and TRBJ1-2): DSGVTQTPKHLITATGQRVTLRCSPRSGDLSVYWYQQSLDQGLQFLIQYYNGEERAKGNILERFSAQQFPDLHSELNLSSLELGDSALYFCASSVGQALTNYGYTFGSGTRLTVV.

The chain couples TRBV30 to TRBJ1-1; the match to TRBD1 covers 9 bases. Germline values: CDR1 GTSNPN, CDR2 SVGIG (reference sequence). With V trimmed by 4 bases and J by 6 bases, 9 bases remained unmatched. The CDR3 spans 14 residues. The CDR3 nucleotides read TGTGCCTGGATATGGGGGACAGGGAGGGCTGAAGCTTTCTTT. It is translated as CAWIWGTGRAEAFF.

The V gene is TRBV10-3, the J gene TRBJ2-5; D uncertain. V was cut by 4 bases and J by 6 bases, with 15 bases left in between. The CDR3 has 14 residues. Per the germline V gene, CDR1 is ENHRY and CDR2 is SYGVKD. CDR3 region: CAISVSSTPQTQYF. The DNA of the CDR3 is TGTGCCATCAGTGTCTCGTCAACTCCACAGACCCAGTACTTC.

This chain joins TRBV5-1 and TRBJ1-1; D may be TRBD1 (5 bases). Germline values: CDR1 SGHRS, CDR2 YFSETQ. The ends were cut back, 4 bases at V and 6 bases at J, with 10 bases in the middle. The CDR3 is 12 residues long. CDR3 in amino acids: CASSPRDSEAFF. The CDR3 DNA sequence: TGCGCCAGCAGCCCCCGGGACTCTGAAGCTTTCTTT. The whole variable domain, remainder taken from reference TRBV5-1 and TRBJ1-1, is KAGVTQTPRYLIKTRGQQVTLSCSPISGHRSVSWYQQTPGQGLQFLFEYFSETQRNKGNFPGRFSGRQFSNSRSEMNVSTLELGDSALYLCASSPRDSEAFFGQGTRLTVV.

CDR3 DNA: TGTGCCAGCTCACCTCGGGAGTACCGCAACTATGGCTACACCTTC. Protein product: CASSPREYRNYGYTF. The rearrangement uses TRBV18 and TRBJ1-2; D is undetermined. The CDR3 runs to 15 residues. CDR1 KGHSH and CDR2 LQKENI come from the germline V gene. Trimming left V 3 bases short and J 2 bases short, with 13 bases between.

This clone is a singleton in its sample. The chain recombines TRBV12-5 with TRBJ2-2; 8 bases fit TRBD1. Unmatched junction bases numbered 1, after V lost 1 base and J lost 6 bases. The length of the CDR3 is 14 residues. CDR1 LGHNT and CDR2 FRNRAP come from the germline V gene. CDR3 sequence reads: CASGLGQGSGELFF. The CDR3, as DNA: TGTGCTAGTGGTTTGGGACAGGGGTCCGGGGAGCTGTTTTTT. The full variable domain, in which reference TRBV12-5 and TRBJ2-2 provide the parts outside the CDR3, is DARVTQTPRHKVTEMGQEVTMRCQPILGHNTVFWYRQTMMQGLELLAYFRNRAPLDDSGMPKDRFSAEMPDATLATLKIQPSEPRDSAVYFCASGLGQGSGELFFGEGSRLTVL.